This TCR beta chain is drawn from a study of blood T cell repertoires in COVID-19. Sequenced by immunoSEQ multiplex PCR; TCRdb stores in-frame clones only, minus some. Of roughly 340,000 clones listed, around nine tenths were seen once; the top ten hold 7.3%. CDR1 and CDR2 (germline): MNHEY, SVGAGI. V was shortened by 10 bases and J by 7 bases, with 19 bases between the two germline ends. The CDR3 covers 13 residues. The chain recombines TRBV6-5 with TRBJ1-1; D may be TRBD1 (6 bases). The source is a woman aged 70-85 years with COVID-19, enrolled during active disease. The sample comprised peripheral blood. The chain's CDR3 is CATSRDKGIEAFF. The CDR3 bases are TGTGCCACCAGCCGGGACAAGGGGATTGAAGCTTTCTTT.